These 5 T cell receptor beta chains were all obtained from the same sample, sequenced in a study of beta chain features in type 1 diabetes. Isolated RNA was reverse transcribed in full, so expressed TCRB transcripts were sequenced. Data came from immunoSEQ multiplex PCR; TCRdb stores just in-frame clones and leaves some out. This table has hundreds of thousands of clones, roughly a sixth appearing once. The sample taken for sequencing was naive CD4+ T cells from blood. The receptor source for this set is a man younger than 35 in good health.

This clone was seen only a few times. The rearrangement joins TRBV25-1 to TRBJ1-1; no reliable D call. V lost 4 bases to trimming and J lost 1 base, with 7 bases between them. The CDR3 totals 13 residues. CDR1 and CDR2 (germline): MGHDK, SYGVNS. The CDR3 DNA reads TGTGCCAGCAGTGCCGGACGGAACACTGAAGCTTTCTTT. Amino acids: CASSAGRNTEAFF. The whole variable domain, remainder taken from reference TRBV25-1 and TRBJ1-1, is EADIYQTPRYLVIGTGKKITLECSQTMGHDKMYWYQQDPGMELHLIHYSYGVNSTEKGDLSSESTVSRIRTEHFPLTLESARPSHTSQYLCASSAGRNTEAFFGQGTRLTVV.

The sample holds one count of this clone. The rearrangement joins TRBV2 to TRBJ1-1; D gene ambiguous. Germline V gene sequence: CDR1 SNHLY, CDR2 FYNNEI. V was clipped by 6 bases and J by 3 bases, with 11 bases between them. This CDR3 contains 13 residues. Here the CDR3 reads CASRPGPDTEAFF. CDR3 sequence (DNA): TGTGCCAGCAGACCCGGACCAGACACTGAAGCTTTCTTT.

CDR3 DNA: TGTGCCAGCAGGAGGGCAGGGGGCGTAGGCAATCAGCCCCAGCATTTT. This gives the protein CASRRAGGVGNQPQHF. The rearrangement joins TRBV28 to TRBJ1-5, with 8 bases fitting TRBD1. Germline V CDR1 and CDR2: MDHEN, SYDVKM. The CDR3 sequence is 16 residues long. V was pared by 6 bases and J by 2 bases, with 9 bases of the junction left unmatched.

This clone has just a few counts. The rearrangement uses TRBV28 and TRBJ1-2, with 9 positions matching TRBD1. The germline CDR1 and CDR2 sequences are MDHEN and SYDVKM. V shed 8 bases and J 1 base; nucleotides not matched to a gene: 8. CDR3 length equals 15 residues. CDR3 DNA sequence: TGTGCCAGCTTGACAGGGGGTGTTGGTAACTATGGCTACACCTTC. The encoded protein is CASLTGGVGNYGYTF.

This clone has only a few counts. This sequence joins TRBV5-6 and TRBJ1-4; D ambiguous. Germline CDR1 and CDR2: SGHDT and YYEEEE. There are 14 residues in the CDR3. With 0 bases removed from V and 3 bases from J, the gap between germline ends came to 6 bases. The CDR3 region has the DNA TGTGCCAGCAGCTTGGGGGATCCTAATGAAAAACTGTTTTTT. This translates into CASSLGDPNEKLFF.